Detailed here is one T cell receptor beta chain. Its antigen remains unknown. Terminally differentiated effector memory CD45RA+ cells were excluded from the naive CD8 cells, which were CD45RO-negative and positively selected for CCR7. Clones were sequenced by immunoSEQ multiplex PCR, and TCRdb holds only the in-frame ones, with some missing. Of over 2,000,000 clones listed, approximately 92% are singletons. The data originate from a study of shared clonotypes between healthy human individuals. The study, taken as a whole, reports: For sorted subsets, rarefaction showed incomplete sequencing despite large depth.

There are 15 residues in the CDR3. Sequenced sample: naive CD8+ T cells from PBMCs. The chain links TRBV21-1 to TRBJ1-2. TRBV21-1 is annotated as a pseudogene. This TCR derives from a man aged 18 to 29 in good health. Some clones in this sample may be carry-over from other donors' samples. CDR3 nucleotides: TGTGCCAGCAGCAAAGATGGCCCGGGGTTTCATGGCTACACCTTC. Its translation: CASSKDGPGFHGYTF.